The rows below give T cell receptor beta chains drawn from one sample of a study of patients and donors after allogeneic stem cell transplantation. TCRdb reprocessed the RT-PCR reads via MiXCR and lists one record per CDR3 protein. Of 900,000 to 1,000,000 distinct CDR3 sequences listed, 18% were seen once; the top ten hold approximately 5.9%. Sequencing was performed on blood, either unsorted or a sorted T cell fraction (not recorded which). Source of these receptors: a human donor who was either an allogeneic HSCT recipient or a stem cell or donor lymphocyte infusion donor (not recorded which). It is not recorded whose cells these are; they may come from a transplant donor. CDR3s include the opening cysteine and the closing phenylalanine or tryptophan. Fields, in order: D gene, V gene, clone size, J gene, CDR3 DNA, CDR3 protein. D genes are given only for firm matches. Rows give clone size only sometimes, using once, few, many, or a class for an expanded clone.

d_gene: TRBD1
v_gene: TRBV5-1
abundance: many
j_gene: TRBJ1-2
CDR3nt: TGCGCCAGCAGCTCTATATTAGGACAGGGCGAAAGCTATGGCTACACCTTC
CDR3aa: CASSSILGQGESYGYTF

d_gene: .
v_gene: TRBV7-6
abundance: .
j_gene: TRBJ2-5
CDR3nt: TGTGCCAGCACCACTAACTCCCTCCAAGAGACCCAGTACTTC
CDR3aa: CASTTNSLQETQYF

d_gene: TRBD1
v_gene: TRBV29-1
abundance: .
j_gene: TRBJ2-1
CDR3nt: TGCAGCGTTCGCGGACAGGAATCCTACAATGAGCAGTTCTTC
CDR3aa: CSVRGQESYNEQFF

d_gene: .
v_gene: TRBV20-1
abundance: few
j_gene: TRBJ1-1
CDR3nt: TGCAGTGTACAGGGTGAAGCTTTCTTT
CDR3aa: CSVQGEAFF

d_gene: TRBD1
v_gene: TRBV19
abundance: .
j_gene: TRBJ2-1
CDR3nt: TGTGCCAGTAGCGCCTCTTGGACAGGGGCGCCCATTGAGCAGTTCTTC
CDR3aa: CASSASWTGAPIEQFF

d_gene: .
v_gene: TRBV5-1
abundance: .
j_gene: TRBJ1-1
CDR3nt: TGCGCCAGCAGCCCACGGACAGCCCAAACACGGTCTTTCTTT
CDR3aa: CASSPRTAQTRSFF

d_gene: .
v_gene: TRBV20-1
abundance: .
j_gene: TRBJ2-7
CDR3nt: TGCAGTGCTAGAGGTCCCCGAACGAGCTCCTACGAGCAGTACTTC
CDR3aa: CSARGPRTSSYEQYF

d_gene: TRBD1
v_gene: TRBV12-3/TRBV12-4
abundance: many
j_gene: TRBJ1-2
CDR3nt: TGTGCCAGCAGTTTAACGGACAGGGGTTATGGCTACACCTTC
CDR3aa: CASSLTDRGYGYTF

d_gene: .
v_gene: TRBV20-1
abundance: few
j_gene: TRBJ2-1
CDR3nt: TGCAGTGCTAGCCCGGGAAGGAATGAGCAGTTCTTC
CDR3aa: CSASPGRNEQFF

d_gene: .
v_gene: TRBV4-3
abundance: few
j_gene: TRBJ1-6
CDR3nt: TGCGCCAGCAGCCAAGTTGGGACTCTCTATAATTCACCCCTCCACTTT
CDR3aa: CASSQVGTLYNSPLHF

d_gene: TRBD2
v_gene: TRBV7-8
abundance: once
j_gene: TRBJ2-6
CDR3nt: TGTGCCAGCAGCTTGGGGATAGCGGGGATCTCTGGGGCCAACGTCCTGACTTTC
CDR3aa: CASSLGIAGISGANVLTF

d_gene: TRBD1
v_gene: TRBV5-1
abundance: .
j_gene: TRBJ2-2
CDR3nt: TGCGCCAGCAGCCAGGGGGCTCGTATTTTGGTCACCGGGGAGCTGTTTTTT
CDR3aa: CASSQGARILVTGELFF

d_gene: .
v_gene: TRBV4-2
abundance: few
j_gene: TRBJ2-2
CDR3nt: TGTGCCAGCAGCCGGTCGGCGACGAACACCGGGGAGCTGTTTTTT
CDR3aa: CASSRSATNTGELFF

d_gene: .
v_gene: TRBV12-3/TRBV12-4
abundance: .
j_gene: TRBJ1-6
CDR3nt: TGTGCCAGCAGTTTCATCTTTGGCTCACCCCTCCACTTT
CDR3aa: CASSFIFGSPLHF

d_gene: TRBD1
v_gene: TRBV7-9
abundance: .
j_gene: TRBJ2-5
CDR3nt: TGTGCCAGCAGCTTAGCGGGACAGCCAAAGACCCAGTACTTC
CDR3aa: CASSLAGQPKTQYF

d_gene: .
v_gene: TRBV2
abundance: few
j_gene: TRBJ2-1
CDR3nt: TGTGCCAGCAATGGCTGGGACACCAACAATGAGCAGTTCTTC
CDR3aa: CASNGWDTNNEQFF

d_gene: TRBD2
v_gene: TRBV20-1
abundance: .
j_gene: TRBJ2-1
CDR3nt: TGCAGTGCTTCCCCTAGCGGGGGCTCCGGCAATGAGCAGTTCTTC
CDR3aa: CSASPSGGSGNEQFF

d_gene: .
v_gene: TRBV5-6
abundance: few
j_gene: TRBJ1-1
CDR3nt: TGTGCCAGCAGCTTAATAAGGGAGGCTTTCTTT
CDR3aa: CASSLIREAFF

d_gene: TRBD2
v_gene: TRBV5-5
abundance: .
j_gene: TRBJ2-1
CDR3nt: TGTGCCAGCAGCCCAAGTAGCGGGAGGTCCTACAATGAGCAGTTCTTC
CDR3aa: CASSPSSGRSYNEQFF

d_gene: .
v_gene: TRBV4-3
abundance: .
j_gene: TRBJ2-2
CDR3nt: TGCGCCAGCAGCCAAGATTTGACTCCAGCCCGGGAGCTGTTTTTT
CDR3aa: CASSQDLTPARELFF

d_gene: TRBD1
v_gene: TRBV10-3
abundance: .
j_gene: TRBJ1-1
CDR3nt: TGTGCCATCAGTGCAGGGACAGGGAACACTGAAGCTTTCTTT
CDR3aa: CAISAGTGNTEAFF

d_gene: .
v_gene: TRBV6-1
abundance: few
j_gene: TRBJ2-7
CDR3nt: TGTGCCAGCAGTTACATATCCTACGAGCAGTACTTC
CDR3aa: CASSYISYEQYF

d_gene: TRBD2
v_gene: TRBV2
abundance: few
j_gene: TRBJ2-1
CDR3nt: TGTGCCAGCGTCGTAACGGGAGGTCGCTCCTACAATGAGCAGTTCTTC
CDR3aa: CASVVTGGRSYNEQFF

d_gene: .
v_gene: TRBV5-1
abundance: few
j_gene: TRBJ1-3
CDR3nt: TGCGCCAGCAGCCCTTGGGACTCTGGAAACACCATATATTTT
CDR3aa: CASSPWDSGNTIYF

d_gene: .
v_gene: TRBV20-1
abundance: .
j_gene: TRBJ2-4
CDR3nt: TGCAGTGCTTATTTTCGGGGGTTGGACATTCAGTACTTC
CDR3aa: CSAYFRGLDIQYF

d_gene: .
v_gene: TRBV18
abundance: .
j_gene: TRBJ1-5
CDR3nt: TGTGCCAGCTCACCCGCAGGGAATGCCCAGCATTTT
CDR3aa: CASSPAGNAQHF

d_gene: .
v_gene: TRBV29-1
abundance: .
j_gene: TRBJ2-1
CDR3nt: TGCAGCGTTGAAAAGGGCGGACACAATGAGCAGTTCTTC
CDR3aa: CSVEKGGHNEQFF

d_gene: .
v_gene: TRBV30
abundance: .
j_gene: TRBJ1-5
CDR3nt: TGTGCCTGGAGTGGGCAACCAAATCAGCCCCAGCATTTT
CDR3aa: CAWSGQPNQPQHF

d_gene: .
v_gene: TRBV5-1
abundance: few
j_gene: TRBJ1-2
CDR3nt: TGCGCCAGCAGCTTGGCCGATGGCAGTAACTATGGCTACACCTTC
CDR3aa: CASSLADGSNYGYTF